The entry below describes one TCR beta chain. The sample comes from a study of cytotoxic CD8 clonotypes in ibrutinib-treated CLL. About the research overall: Responses: approximately 25 partial, 2 complete; after median roughly 68 months, roughly 14 stayed remitted, roughly 12 progressed.

Generated by immunoSEQ multiplex PCR, the TCRdb table keeps only in-frame clones and is missing some. The repertoire holds 65,000 to 95,000 clones, around 84% seen once, with about 5.8% in the top ten. CDR1 and CDR2 (germline): MNHNS, SASEGT. Trimming took off 6 bases at V and 3 bases at J, with 17 bases between the two ends. This CDR3 spans 15 amino acids. The chain carries TRBV6-1 and TRBJ2-5; D may be TRBD2 (8 bases). This sequence was found in a human donor with chronic lymphocytic leukemia. The sample was PBMCs, taken before ibrutinib treatment. CDR3 in DNA: TGTGCCAGCAGCCTTAGCGGGACAGAAAAAGAGACCCAGTACTTC. The encoded protein is CASSLSGTEKETQYF.